This TCR beta chain originates from a study of regulatory T cells in long-lasting Graves disease. This CDR3 has 15 residues. Germline V CDR1 and CDR2: SEHNR, FQNEAQ (reference sequence). Trimming shortened V by 6 bases and J by 0 bases, and 11 bases separated the two germline ends. Described time point: persistent/refractory GD, antithyroid drugs over 5 years with positive TRAb. Preparation of the TCR library used RNA extracted from PBMCs. This clonotype was counted ten times or more. To make TCR beta libraries, researchers used iRepertoire HTBI primers and Arm-PCR of CDR3 regions. Each CDR3 protein gets one entry after TCRdb re-called the multiplex PCR reads with MiXCR. The table has fewer than 550,000 distinct CDR3 sequences, 20% to 25% seen once.

The sequence was obtained from a female donor with Graves disease. Sequencing was performed on peripheral blood mononuclear cells (PBMCs), taken when the disease was refractory, from a patient treated with antithyroid drugs. V is TRBV7-9 and J is TRBJ1-4; D uncertain. The CDR3 region is CASSTGDTTNEKLFF. The DNA of the CDR3 is TGTGCCAGCAGTACTGGAGATACAACTAATGAAAAACTGTTTTTT.